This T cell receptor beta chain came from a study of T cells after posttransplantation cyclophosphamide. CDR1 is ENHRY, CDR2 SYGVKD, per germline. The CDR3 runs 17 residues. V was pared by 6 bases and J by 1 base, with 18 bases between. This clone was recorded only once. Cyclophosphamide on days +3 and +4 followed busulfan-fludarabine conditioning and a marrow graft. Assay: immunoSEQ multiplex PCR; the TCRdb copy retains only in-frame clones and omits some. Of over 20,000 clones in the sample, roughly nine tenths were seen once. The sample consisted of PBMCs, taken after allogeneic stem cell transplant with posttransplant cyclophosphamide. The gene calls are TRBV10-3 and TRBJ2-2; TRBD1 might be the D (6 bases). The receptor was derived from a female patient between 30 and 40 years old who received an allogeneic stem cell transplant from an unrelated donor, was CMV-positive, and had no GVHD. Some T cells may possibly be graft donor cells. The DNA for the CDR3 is TGTGCCATCAGGATCCTCCGGGACAACCTGAACACCGGGGAGCTGTTTTTT. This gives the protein CAIRILRDNLNTGELFF.